The rows below give T cell receptor beta chains drawn from one sample of a study of T cells after somatic rescue of genetic block. Assay used: immunoSEQ multiplex PCR; TCRdb lists only in-frame clones, some missing. The table has tens of thousands of clones, approximately 90% seen once. Sequenced: peripheral blood mononuclear cells (PBMCs). The receptors stem from a woman aged 18-35 years. Each CDR3 is given with its conserved first and last residue.

v_call	cdr3_aa
TRBV7-9	CASSLGGGPDTQYF
TRBV10-3	CAISSRDRGDNEQFF
TRBV27	CASSFLGRDGTGELFF
TRBV7-9	CASSFTAPETQYF
TRBV6-4	CASSDDAGSYNEQFF
TRBV5-6	CASSLEGGPRTVGQFF
TRBV27	CASRSGLALYNEQFF
TRBV2	CASSTRATYNEQFF
TRBV5-4	CASSFMGLNTEAFF
TRBV5-4	CASSLSGSRDTQYF
TRBV5-4	CASSSGTGRTSGNTIYF
TRBV28	CAGGVSYNSPLHF
TRBV5-6	CASSLSGYNQPQHF
TRBV7-9	CASSLDWGYEQYF
TRBV6-1	CASSLVEETQYF
TRBV5-1	CASSSGLAGMLNEQFF
TRBV7-7	CASSLACYEQYF
TRBV25-1	CASRPPGGMNTGELFF
TRBV6-1	CASRRGSKAFF
TRBV19	CASGQGASMNTEAFF
TRBV7-2	CASSLVQRVIF
TRBV27	CASRRGGHYGYTF
TRBV30	CAWSPSGRAYEQFF
TRBV30	CAWMFGAIAATTDTQYF
TRBV29-1	CSVGVTQTYEQYF
TRBV27	CASSFSGPQGGEPQHF
TRBV30	CAWSEPFPGQIYGYTF
TRBV5-5	CASSLRGLTEAFF
TRBV27	CASRLTSGHRASRTDTQYF
TRBV19	CASRRGLYNEQFF
TRBV5-1	CASSPLNRAYGYTF
TRBV28	CASSFRHYNEQFF
TRBV6-1	CASSLAVGNEQFF
TRBV5-1	CASSGGHSSYNEQFF
TRBV28	CASSPILAGAMDEQYF
TRBV6-5	CASMRSGTAYEQYF
TRBV5-4	CASSSPELAGGYEQYF
TRBV28	CASSPAGGSHSYEQYF
TRBV27	CASSLSSMGQAERDEQFF
TRBV13	CASSRPLTAHSGANVLTF
TRBV10-1	CASSRGGANSPLHF
TRBV18	CASSPPAPAYNEQFF
TRBV28	CASRDDGAYEQYF
TRBV28	CATGQDGSGANVLTF
TRBV29-1	CSVRTGGTGANVLTF
TRBV6-1	CASSPRGVPYEQYF
TRBV27	CASSLEGSYEQYF
TRBV6-4	CASSPGQGFGQYF